The 25 T cell receptor beta chains reported below all come from one sample, sequenced in a study of human T cells and chemical hapten exposure. TCRdb passed the RACE reads through MiXCR, listing each CDR3 protein once. The sample has about 54,000 distinct CDR3 sequences; 8.5% to 10% are singletons. Time point given: patch test 2, 6 weeks after DPC sensitization. Specified treatment: therapeutic diphenylcyclopropenone sensitization with weekly scalp DPC. The sample here was whole blood, taken in connection with sensitization to the hapten diphenylcyclopropenone (DPC). The receptors come from a woman between 45 and 60 years old with alopecia areata. Some clones in this sample may be carry-over from other donors' samples.

The table lists this clonotype with many counts. The chain's CDR3 is CASRTLKSGYTF. The CDR3 DNA is TGTGCCAGCAGGACGCTCAAGAGTGGCTACACCTTC. The V gene is TRBV6-5, the J gene TRBJ1-2, with D unresolved. CDR1 and CDR2 (germline): MNHEY, SVGAGI. V dropped 6 bases and J dropped 7 bases, with 12 bases sitting between them. The CDR3 runs to 12 residues.

The gene calls are TRBV6-5 and TRBJ2-1, with D possibly being TRBD2 (5 bases). This CDR3 contains 18 residues. V was trimmed by 0 bases and J by 4 bases, leaving 19 bases between them. Looked up from germline, CDR1 is MNHEY and CDR2 is SVGAGI. The CDR3 sequence is CASSYSTSLTGWYNEQFF. CDR3 coding DNA: TGTGCCAGCAGTTACTCAACCTCTTTAACGGGGTGGTACAATGAGCAGTTCTTC.

The chain employs TRBV28 and TRBJ2-3; D is perhaps TRBD2 (5 bases). The germline CDR1 and CDR2 sequences are MDHEN and SYDVKM. This CDR3 is 16 amino acids long. V dropped 2 bases and J dropped 4 bases, with 16 bases sitting between them. This CDR3 reads CASSLTLLAGADTQYF. DNA of the CDR3: TGTGCCAGCAGTTTAACCCTCCTAGCTGGGGCAGATACGCAGTATTTT.

The genes are TRBV29-1 and TRBJ1-1; D might be TRBD1 (5 bases). V gave up 6 bases and J gave up 5 bases, with 16 bases separating them. CDR1 and CDR2 from the germline V gene are SQVTM and ANQGSEA. The CDR3 length is 13 residues. The CDR3 bases are TGCAGCGTAGATTCATATGGGGGAACTGAAGCTTTCTTT. Translation gives CSVDSYGGTEAFF.

This clonotype was seen many times. The rearrangement uses TRBV20-1 and TRBJ2-7; 8 positions agree with TRBD2. V was pared by 6 bases and J by 6 bases, with 4 bases of the junction left unmatched. CDR3 length equals 11 residues. Germline values: CDR1 DFQATT, CDR2 SNEGSKA (reference sequence). CDR3 coding DNA: TGCAGTGCGACGACTAGCGTCGAGCAGTACTTC. It encodes CSATTSVEQYF.

The chain is built from TRBV5-1 and TRBJ2-3; D remains unclear. The CDR3 is 13 amino acids. CDR1 and CDR2 (germline): SGHRS, YFSETQ. V gave up 4 bases and J gave up 2 bases, with 8 bases separating them. CDR3 sequence: CASSLQATDTQYF. In nucleotides, the CDR3 is TGCGCCAGCAGCCTTCAGGCCACAGATACGCAGTATTTT.

This clonotype was counted a few times. The chain has TRBV7-6 and TRBJ2-6, with D unresolved. Germline V CDR1 and CDR2: SGHVS, FNYEAQ. Between the trimmed V and J ends, which lost 0 bases and 0 bases, there was a span of 6 bases. This CDR3 has 16 residues. The CDR3 nucleotides read TGTGCCAGCAGCTTAGCCTCCTCCTCTGGGGCCAACGTCCTGACTTTC. This sequence encodes CASSLASSSGANVLTF. Complete variable domain (other parts from reference TRBV7-6 and TRBJ2-6): GAGVSQSPRYKVTKRGQDVALRCDPISGHVSLYWYRQALGQGPEFLTYFNYEAQQDKSGLPNDRFSAERPEGSISTLTIQRTEQRDSAMYRCASSLASSSGANVLTFGAGSRLTVL.

Ten or more counts support this clonotype. The chain combines TRBV28 with TRBJ1-2; D is uncertain. Trimming removed 5 bases from V and 3 bases from J, with 7 bases in between. Germline loops: CDR1 MDHEN, CDR2 SYDVKM. This CDR3 has 12 amino acids. CDR3 region: CASSPGDYGYTF. In DNA form, the CDR3 reads TGTGCCAGCAGTCCCGGGGACTATGGCTACACCTTC.

This chain uses TRBV7-2 with TRBJ2-1; 14 bases agree with TRBD2. CDR1 SGHTA and CDR2 FQGNSA come from the germline V gene. Trimming cost V 11 bases and J 9 bases; bases outside gene matches: 9. This CDR3 is built from 14 residues. CDR3: CACGTSGSTGEQFF. For the CDR3, the DNA is TGTGCCTGCGGGACTAGCGGGAGTACGGGTGAGCAGTTCTTC.

The V gene is TRBV10-2, the J gene TRBJ2-7; 7 bases fit TRBD1. The CDR3 length is 14 residues. V was pared by 8 bases and J by 1 base, with 8 bases of the junction left unmatched. Germline CDR1 is WSHSY and CDR2 is SAAADI. The CDR3 sequence: CASQGQLVSYEQYF. The CDR3 nucleotides read TGCGCCAGCCAGGGACAGCTAGTTTCCTACGAGCAGTACTTC.

This clonotype was seen repeatedly, ten times or more. The chain recombines TRBV6-6 with TRBJ1-6, with D unclear. Germline lookup yields CDR1 MNHNY and CDR2 SVGAGI (reference sequence). V lost 8 bases and J lost 8, with 13 bases in between. The CDR3 length is 13 residues. The CDR3: CASDGGGYSPLHF. The CDR3 nucleotides read TGTGCCAGCGACGGAGGCGGGTATTCACCCCTCCACTTT.

This clonotype showed up many times. This chain joins TRBV20-1 and TRBJ1-1; D is undetermined. The germline CDR1 and CDR2 sequences are DFQATT and SNEGSKA (reference sequence). This CDR3 is 13 amino acids long. V gave up 3 bases and J gave up 5 bases, with 13 bases separating them. The CDR3 spells CSASRQVGTEAFF. CDR3 in DNA: TGCAGTGCTAGTCGTCAGGTAGGGACTGAAGCTTTCTTT.

The chain carries TRBV6-2 or TRBV6-3 and TRBJ2-1; D gene uncertain. The V end was cut by 4 bases, the J end by 0 bases, with 7 bases between. The CDR3 consists of 14 residues. Germline CDR1 MNHEY, CDR2 SVGEGT. The CDR3 DNA sequence: TGTGCCAGCAGTTTTTATAGCTCCTACAATGAGCAGTTCTTC. The encoded protein is CASSFYSSYNEQFF.

The rearrangement joins TRBV7-2 to TRBJ2-1; D might be TRBD2 (6 bases). The ends were cut back, 5 bases at V and 6 bases at J, with 17 bases in the middle. The germline CDR1 and CDR2 sequences are SGHTA and FQGNSA. CDR3 length: 15 residues. The CDR3 nucleotides are TGTGCCAGCAGCACCAGTGGGACTGGCGCCAATGAGCAGTTCTTC. Its translation is CASSTSGTGANEQFF.

This clonotype was recorded at least ten times. The chain employs TRBV6-5 and TRBJ1-3; possibly TRBD1 for D (6 bases). Germline V gene lookup returns CDR1 MNHEY and CDR2 SVGAGI. The CDR3 consists of 17 residues. V lost 0 bases, J lost 0 bases, and 12 bases lay in between. The CDR3 DNA is TGTGCCAGCAGTTACTCGACAGGAGAAAACTCTGGAAACACCATATATTTT. Translating it yields CASSYSTGENSGNTIYF.

This clonotype was found a few times. The V gene is TRBV27, the J gene TRBJ1-1; no reliable D call. CDR3 length: 15 amino acids. The V end was cut by 3 bases, the J end by 3 bases, with 14 bases between. Looked up from germline, CDR1 is MNHEY and CDR2 is SMNVEV (reference sequence). The CDR3 is CASSFGLGRDTEAFF. The CDR3 DNA is TGTGCCAGCAGTTTCGGGTTGGGGAGGGACACTGAAGCTTTCTTT.

This clonotype was counted many times. The genes are TRBV7-9 and TRBJ1-1; D is ambiguous. Germline CDR1 reads SEHNR; CDR2 reads FQNEAQ (reference sequence). The CDR3 runs to 13 residues. Trimming removed 5 bases at V and 5 bases at J, with 12 bases between. CDR3 loop: CASSTQGLTEAFF. Written as DNA, the CDR3 is TGTGCCAGCAGCACCCAAGGGCTAACTGAAGCTTTCTTT.

This clonotype appeared many times. The J gene is TRBJ1-5, the V gene TRBV12-3 or TRBV12-4, with 7 bases lining up with TRBD1. Unmatched junction bases numbered 7, after V lost 5 bases and J lost 6 bases. The CDR3 consists of 14 residues. In DNA, the CDR3 is TGTGCCAGCAGTAAGACAGGGCCCAGTCAGCCCCAGCATTTT. As protein: CASSKTGPSQPQHF.

The V gene is TRBV5-1, the J gene TRBJ1-6; D is ambiguous. Germline V gives CDR1 SGHRS, CDR2 YFSETQ. The CDR3 contains 17 residues. Trimming stripped 4 bases from V and 0 bases from J, with 14 bases between. As DNA, the CDR3 is TGCGCCAGCAGCACGAAGGGAGGAAGCTCCTATAATTCACCCCTCCACTTT. It encodes CASSTKGGSSYNSPLHF.

The rearrangement uses TRBV10-3 and TRBJ2-2; D is undetermined. Trimming stripped 2 bases from V and 5 bases from J, with 9 bases between. This CDR3 is built from 14 residues. Germline-derived CDR1 and CDR2 are ENHRY and SYGVKD. Here the CDR3 DNA reads TGTGCCATCAGTGAGGGCAGGTCGACCGGGGAGCTGTTTTTT. Translating gives CAISEGRSTGELFF.

The V call is TRBV27, the J call TRBJ2-1; D perhaps matches TRBD2 (5 bases). V shed 5 bases and J shed 6 bases, with 11 bases lying between them. The CDR3 contains 13 residues. CDR1 is MNHEY, CDR2 SMNVEV, per germline (reference sequence). CDR3 bases: TGTGCCAGCAGTGGGAGACTACCCAATGAGCAGTTCTTC. Its protein product is CASSGRLPNEQFF.

Many counts were recorded for this clonotype. This chain links TRBV18 with TRBJ2-3; 8 bases line up with TRBD2. CDR1 and CDR2 from the germline V gene are KGHSH and LQKENI. The CDR3 spans 14 residues. V shed 4 bases and J 3 bases; nucleotides not matched to a gene: 3. CDR3 sequence (DNA): TGTGCCAGCTCACAGGGACTAGGGACAGATACGCAGTATTTT. The encoded protein is CASSQGLGTDTQYF.

This clonotype was counted between two and nine times. V and J are TRBV7-6 and TRBJ2-5; 9 nucleotides agree with TRBD1. The CDR3 totals 15 residues. J gave up 2 bases and V 5 bases, and 6 bases lay outside the gene matches. Germline lookup yields CDR1 SGHVS and CDR2 FNYEAQ. The CDR3 bases are TGTGCCAGCAGCAGTGACAGGGGGTGGCAAGAGACCCAGTACTTC. Protein sequence: CASSSDRGWQETQYF.

On this clonotype: At one end the junction does not follow the germline gene, possibly because of a read error. This chain uses TRBV6-6 with TRBJ2-7; TRBD2 matches 8 bases. Germline V gene data show CDR1 as MNHNY and CDR2 as SVGAGI (reference sequence). The CDR3 spans 14 residues. Here the CDR3 DNA reads TGTGTCAGCAGTTACTCGAGGGCGGGAGGCGAGCAGTACTTC. Amino acids: CVSSYSRAGGEQYF.

This clonotype has at least ten counts. The genes are TRBV2 and TRBJ2-3; unclear D gene. This CDR3 region has 13 residues. Trimming removed 5 bases at V and 4 bases at J, with 10 bases between. The V gene's germline CDR1 is SNHLY and CDR2 FYNNEI. CDR3 in DNA: TGTGCCAGCAGTCTATCTGGGGCAGATACGCAGTATTTT. Translated: CASSLSGADTQYF.